Below are 27 T cell receptor beta chains sequenced from a single sample in a study of quantifying T cell responses using KT2 cells. Study background: RNA was reverse transcribed with TCR alpha and beta constant-region primers.

An oligo carrying a UMI was ligated to the cDNA 3' end. First-round PCR used about 4 cycles and beta primers RC1.1 and RC1.2 covering TRBC1 and TRBC2. TCRdb independently ran MiXCR on the UMI-ligation and nested PCR reads; one entry per CDR3 protein. Of tens of thousands of distinct CDR3 sequences in the sample, around an eighth were seen once. The sample consisted of PBMCs spiked with cells of the T cell clone KT2. The receptors come from a human donor.

The chain combines TRBV18 with TRBJ2-7; 8 positions match TRBD1. The CDR3 loop spans 15 amino acids. Germline lookup yields CDR1 KGHSH and CDR2 LQKENI. With V trimmed by 5 bases and J by 6 bases, 12 bases remained unmatched. In nucleotides, the CDR3 is TGTGCCAGCTCATCGTTAGGACAGGGCGGGTCCGAGCAGTACTTC. It codes for CASSSLGQGGSEQYF.

The chain links TRBV5-4 to TRBJ1-1; no definite D call. Trimming removed 3 bases from V and 3 bases from J, with 9 bases in between. CDR3 length equals 13 residues. The germline CDR1 and CDR2 sequences are SGHNT and YYREEE (reference sequence). The CDR3 loop reads CASSSSRHTEAFF. CDR3 coding DNA: TGTGCCAGCAGCTCCTCGCGGCACACTGAAGCTTTCTTT.

The chain combines TRBV4-1 with TRBJ2-3, with 10 bases matching TRBD2. J lost 3 bases, V lost 0 bases, and 9 bases had no gene match. CDR1 and CDR2 (germline): MGHRA, YSYEKL. This CDR3 contains 18 residues. CDR3 region: CASSQEGPAGGWTDTQYF. DNA of the CDR3: TGCGCCAGCAGCCAAGAGGGGCCAGCGGGAGGGTGGACAGATACGCAGTATTTT.

At least ten counts were recorded for this clonotype. This chain links TRBV12-3 or TRBV12-4 with TRBJ1-2, with D tentatively TRBD1 (6 bases). The CDR3 spans 14 residues. The germline V and J ends were trimmed by 5 bases and 4 bases, with 14 bases remaining between them. CDR3 loop: CASSARGARYGYTF. The DNA for the CDR3 is TGTGCCAGCAGTGCCCGGGGGGCTCGCTATGGCTACACCTTC.

The chain is built from TRBV6-4 and TRBJ1-1, with D perhaps matching TRBD1 (6 bases). Trimming cost V 6 bases and J 6 bases, with 14 bases left between them. Germline-derived CDR1 and CDR2 are MRHNA and SNTAGT. The CDR3 runs to 13 residues. The CDR3: CASSAGDRAEAFF. The CDR3 coding sequence is TGTGCCAGCAGCGCAGGGGATAGAGCTGAAGCTTTCTTT.

The genes are TRBV28 and TRBJ2-7; 9 bases agree with TRBD1. The V gene's germline CDR1 is MDHEN and CDR2 SYDVKM. With V trimmed by 5 bases and J by 4 bases, 3 bases remained unmatched. The CDR3 has 13 amino acids. The CDR3 protein is CASSVGTGYEQYF. The CDR3 bases are TGTGCCAGCAGTGTCGGGACAGGGTACGAGCAGTACTTC. The full variable domain, rest sourced from reference TRBV28 and TRBJ2-7, is DVKVTQSSRYLVKRTGEKVFLECVQDMDHENMFWYRQDPGLGLRLIYFSYDVKMKEKGDIPEGYSVSREKKERFSLILESASTNQTSMYLCASSVGTGYEQYFGPGTRLTVT.

There are a few counts of this clonotype. This chain connects TRBV14 to TRBJ2-3, with 8 positions matching TRBD2. Unmatched junction bases numbered 8, after V lost 5 bases and J lost 4 bases. CDR3 length equals 15 residues. In germline, CDR1 is SGHDN, CDR2 FVKESK. The CDR3 coding sequence is TGTGCCAGCAGCGAGAGCGGGAGAAGCGCAGATACGCAGTATTTT. This codes for CASSESGRSADTQYF.

The genes are TRBV5-1 and TRBJ2-3, with a weak D call TRBD2 (6 bases). This CDR3 region has 14 residues. Trimming removed 6 bases from V and 2 bases from J, with 13 bases in between. CDR1 SGHRS and CDR2 YFSETQ come from the germline V gene. The DNA of the CDR3 is TGCGCCAGCACCCGACTAGGGTACACAGATACGCAGTATTTT. Translation: CASTRLGYTDTQYF. The full variable domain, its missing parts supplied by reference TRBV5-1 and TRBJ2-3, is KAGVTQTPRYLIKTRGQQVTLSCSPISGHRSVSWYQQTPGQGLQFLFEYFSETQRNKGNFPGRFSGRQFSNSRSEMNVSTLELGDSALYLCASTRLGYTDTQYFGPGTRLTVL.

This chain links TRBV7-8 with TRBJ1-5; 7 nucleotides line up with TRBD1. V lost 1 base and J lost 6; bases outside the gene matches: 15. Germline CDR1 and CDR2: SGHVS and FQNEAQ. CDR3 length: 18 residues. The CDR3 protein is CASSLVVAGQLTGQPQHF. The CDR3, as DNA: TGTGCCAGCAGCTTAGTAGTGGCGGGACAGCTTACAGGTCAGCCCCAGCATTTT.

In its sample, this clonotype was seen a few times. J is TRBJ2-2 and V is TRBV20-1; D tentatively reads TRBD1 or TRBD2 (6 bases each). Germline V gene sequence: CDR1 DFQATT, CDR2 SNEGSKA (reference sequence). This CDR3 is built from 17 residues. With 5 bases removed from V and 5 bases from J, the gap between germline ends came to 24 bases. This CDR3 reads CSAPRPGADSGTGELFF. Here the CDR3 DNA reads TGCAGTGCTCCCAGACCGGGGGCCGACTCAGGGACCGGGGAGCTGTTTTTT.

The V and J genes are TRBV14 and TRBJ2-1, with 9 bases identical to TRBD2. V lost 6 bases to trimming and J lost 8 bases; unmatched junction nucleotides: 8. Looked up from germline, CDR1 is SGHDN and CDR2 is FVKESK. CDR3 length equals 14 residues. CDR3 amino acids: CASSLAGAFDEQFF. The CDR3 DNA follows: TGTGCCAGCAGTTTAGCGGGAGCCTTCGATGAGCAGTTCTTC.

The rearrangement uses TRBV30 and TRBJ2-1; D is possibly TRBD1 (5 bases). V shed 2 bases and J shed 2 bases, with 10 bases lying between them. Germline loops: CDR1 GTSNPN, CDR2 SVGIG (reference sequence). This CDR3 has 14 residues. This CDR3 is CAWSFQGTYNEQFF. The CDR3, as DNA: TGTGCCTGGAGTTTTCAGGGTACCTACAATGAGCAGTTCTTC.

This clonotype was counted only a few times. V and J are TRBV15 and TRBJ1-5; TRBD1 might be the D (5 bases). Trimming pared 0 bases from V and 3 bases from J, leaving 9 bases between. The CDR3 covers 15 residues. Germline assignment: CDR1 LNHNV and CDR2 YYDKDF (reference sequence). The CDR3 sequence is CATSREAGFNQPQHF. The CDR3, as DNA: TGTGCCACCAGCAGAGAGGCAGGGTTCAATCAGCCCCAGCATTTT.

This clonotype was found a few times. The chain couples TRBV25-1 to TRBJ1-1; no clear D gene. This CDR3 is built from 15 residues. The V gene lost 0 bases and the J gene lost 0 bases, with 8 bases spanning the gap. CDR1 is MGHDK, CDR2 SYGVNS, per germline. CDR3 sequence reads: CASSEYKGLNTEAFF. The CDR3, as DNA: TGTGCCAGCAGTGAATACAAGGGATTGAACACTGAAGCTTTCTTT.

This clonotype was seen more than once but under ten times. The chain recombines TRBV5-1 with TRBJ2-5; TRBD1 agrees at 8 bases. This CDR3 has 12 amino acids. Trimming removed 6 bases from V and 5 bases from J; junction bases left unmatched: 3. From germline, CDR1 is SGHRS and CDR2 YFSETQ. The CDR3 spells CASKTGVETQYF. The CDR3 bases are TGCGCCAGCAAGACAGGGGTTGAGACCCAGTACTTC.

CDR3 residues: CASNSGNTIYF. CDR3 bases: TGTGCCAGCAACTCTGGAAACACCATATATTTT. V usage is TRBV2 and J usage is TRBJ1-3; D uncertain. Germline assignment: CDR1 SNHLY and CDR2 FYNNEI. Between the trimmed V and J ends, which lost 7 bases and 0 bases, there was a span of 1 base. The CDR3 has 11 amino acids. The entire variable domain, with the rest obtained from reference TRBV2 and TRBJ1-3, is as follows: EPEVTQTPSHQVTQMGQEVILRCVPISNHLYFYWYRQILGQKVEFLVSFYNNEISEKSEIFDDQFSVERPDGSNFTLKIRSTKLEDSAMYFCASNSGNTIYFGEGSWLTVV.

This clonotype was detected ten times or more. The chain carries TRBV5-1 and TRBJ2-5, with D possibly being TRBD1 (6 bases). V was shortened by 0 bases and J by 2 bases, with 8 bases between the two germline ends. CDR1 and CDR2 (germline): SGHRS, YFSETQ. The length of the CDR3 is 14 residues. The CDR3 here is CASSLVQGQETQYF. In DNA form, the CDR3 reads TGCGCCAGCAGCTTGGTCCAGGGGCAAGAGACCCAGTACTTC.

V usage is TRBV29-1 and J usage is TRBJ2-1, with 9 nucleotides matching TRBD2. The CDR3 sequence is 13 residues long. From germline, CDR1 is SQVTM and CDR2 ANQGSEA. The V segment lost 6 bases and the J segment 2 bases; nucleotides outside the gene matches: 2. The CDR3 reads CSVRLAAYNEQFF. For the CDR3, the DNA is TGCAGCGTCCGACTAGCGGCCTACAATGAGCAGTTCTTC.

This clonotype was recorded many times. The chain joins TRBV7-2 to TRBJ2-3; tentative D call: TRBD1 (5 bases). Trimming stripped 0 bases from V and 2 bases from J, with 9 bases between. Germline V gene sequence: CDR1 SGHTA, CDR2 FQGNSA. The CDR3 has 15 residues. CDR3 protein: CASSLAGPLTDTQYF. In DNA form, the CDR3 reads TGTGCCAGCAGCTTAGCGGGGCCGCTCACAGATACGCAGTATTTT. Based on the CDR3 plus reference TRBV7-2 and TRBJ2-3, the full variable domain is GAGVSQSPSNKVTEKGKDVELRCDPISGHTALYWYRQSLGQGLEFLIYFQGNSAPDKSGLPSDRFSAERTGGSVSTLTIQRTQQEDSAVYLCASSLAGPLTDTQYFGPGTRLTVL.

The V and J genes are TRBV11-2 and TRBJ1-1; the D gene is possibly TRBD1 (6 bases). In germline, CDR1 is SGHAT, CDR2 FQNNGV. The CDR3 is made up of 15 amino acids. The ends were cut back, 3 bases at V and 4 bases at J, with 15 bases in the middle. The CDR3 protein is CASSFRGWTITEAFF. In DNA form, the CDR3 reads TGTGCCAGCAGCTTCAGGGGATGGACGATCACTGAAGCTTTCTTT. The full variable domain, with the rest looked up from reference TRBV11-2 and TRBJ1-1, is EAGVAQSPRYKIIEKRQSVAFWCNPISGHATLYWYQQILGQGPKLLIQFQNNGVVDDSQLPKDRFSAERLKGVDSTLKIQPAKLEDSAVYLCASSFRGWTITEAFFGQGTRLTVV.

This clonotype has just a few counts. The V and J genes are TRBV2 and TRBJ2-7, with TRBD2 matching over 7 bases. The germline V gene encodes CDR1 SNHLY and CDR2 FYNNEI. The CDR3 covers 14 residues. Losses at the gene ends were 5 bases for V and 0 bases for J; bases not matched to a gene: 4. CDR3 amino acids: CASSSIAGSYEQYF. The CDR3 DNA reads as TGTGCCAGCAGTTCAATAGCGGGCTCCTACGAGCAGTACTTC.

This clonotype was counted only a few times. J is TRBJ1-5 and V is TRBV12-3 or TRBV12-4; unclear D gene. Trimming pared 6 bases from V and 4 bases from J, leaving 16 bases between. The CDR3 runs to 15 residues. CDR3 in amino acids: CASSSVGLGNQPQHF. The CDR3 DNA reads TGTGCCAGCAGCTCGGTAGGTCTTGGGAATCAGCCCCAGCATTTT.

V usage is TRBV15 and J usage is TRBJ2-6, with D perhaps TRBD1 (5 bases). V was cut by 5 bases and J by 0 bases, with 23 bases left in between. The CDR3 consists of 20 residues. In germline, CDR1 is LNHNV, CDR2 YYDKDF (reference sequence). The CDR3 is CATSPRTPIPNRSGANVLTF. As DNA, the CDR3 is TGTGCCACCAGCCCCAGGACACCCATACCGAACCGCTCTGGGGCCAACGTCCTGACTTTC.

Only a few counts were recorded for this clonotype. The chain employs TRBV7-9 and TRBJ2-1; the match to TRBD1 covers 9 bases. The germline V gene has CDR1 SEHNR and CDR2 FQNEAQ (reference sequence). CDR3 length equals 17 residues. Trimming removed 5 bases from V and 7 bases from J; junction bases left unmatched: 15. The CDR3 DNA is TGTGCCAGCAGCCCCGGCACAGGGGGCTTCTCAAGGAATGAGCAGTTCTTC. Its translation is CASSPGTGGFSRNEQFF.

This clonotype was seen repeatedly, ten times or more. The chain is built from TRBV12-3 or TRBV12-4 and TRBJ1-6; weak D call: TRBD1 (5 bases). Trimming took 3 bases from V and 2 from J, leaving 11 bases between them. CDR3 length: 16 residues. CDR3 sequence (DNA): TGTGCCAGCAGTTTGGGGGGGGAACCCTATAATTCACCCCTCCACTTT. Translation: CASSLGGEPYNSPLHF.

The V gene is TRBV7-9, the J gene TRBJ2-7; possibly TRBD1 for D (5 bases). This CDR3 has 15 amino acids. CDR1 and CDR2 (germline): SEHNR, FQNEAQ (reference sequence). Trimming cost V 0 bases and J 5 bases, with 14 bases left between them. The CDR3 DNA follows: TGTGCCAGCAGCTTAGCGTGGCAAGGGGTCCACGAGCAGTACTTC. It encodes CASSLAWQGVHEQYF.

The V gene is TRBV2, the J gene TRBJ2-5; no clear D gene. The CDR3 contains 11 residues. With 4 bases removed from V and 3 bases from J, the gap between germline ends came to 3 bases. CDR1 and CDR2 from the germline V gene are SNHLY and FYNNEI. The CDR3 loop reads CASSVKETQYF. CDR3 bases: TGTGCCAGCAGTGTTAAAGAGACCCAGTACTTC.